This T cell receptor beta chain originates from a study of shared T cell receptors in the human thymus listed by TCRdb under 2021. Turning to the overall study: The study investigated the way shared, self-reactive T-cell receptor alpha chains are produced in the human thymus.

Receptor libraries were prepared by the immunoSEQ multiplex PCR assay. TCRdb re-hosts the immuneACCESS table, in-frame sequences only. Its copies lack some clones; in the studies checked, an unresolved V gene accounts for under half of them, and the cause for the rest is not known. This sample holds about 380,000 clones; roughly 94% were observed only once. The top ten clones comprise approximately 0.02% of the sample. Regarding this clone: It has no known antigen specificity. No base-level quality is on record; no much larger clone is a single base apart.

From its cysteine to its phenylalanine, the CDR3 spans 17 amino acids. The read is trimmed to its CDR3 DNA, 51 bases read in frame from base 1. Sequences KGHSH (CDR1) and LQKENI (CDR2) are obtained from the germline V gene. Deletion took 3 bases off V and 7 bases off J, with a span of 23 bases between the germline ends. Sequencing was done on a sample of thymocytes. The chain is encoded by TRBV18 joined to TRBJ2-3; TRBD1 could be the D gene, as 6 bases match. This sequence was found in a human donor. The CDR3 region: CASSPGDDRNSENTQYF. In nucleotides, the sequence is TGTGCCAGCTCACCCGGCGACGACAGGAATAGCGAGAATACGCAGTATTTT.